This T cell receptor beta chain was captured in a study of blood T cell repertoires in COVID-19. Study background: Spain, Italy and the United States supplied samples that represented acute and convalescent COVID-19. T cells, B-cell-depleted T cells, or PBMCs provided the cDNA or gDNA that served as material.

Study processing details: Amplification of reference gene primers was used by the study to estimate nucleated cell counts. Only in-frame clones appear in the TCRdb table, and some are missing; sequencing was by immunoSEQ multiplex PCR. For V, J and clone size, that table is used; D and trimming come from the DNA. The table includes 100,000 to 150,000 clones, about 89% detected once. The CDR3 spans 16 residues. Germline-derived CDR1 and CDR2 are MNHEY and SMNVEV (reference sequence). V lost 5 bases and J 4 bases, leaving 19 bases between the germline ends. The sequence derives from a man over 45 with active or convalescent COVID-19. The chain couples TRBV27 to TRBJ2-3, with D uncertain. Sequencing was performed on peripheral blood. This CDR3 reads CASSKHFGSSADTQYF. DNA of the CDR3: TGTGCCAGCAGTAAACATTTCGGGTCATCGGCAGATACGCAGTATTTT.